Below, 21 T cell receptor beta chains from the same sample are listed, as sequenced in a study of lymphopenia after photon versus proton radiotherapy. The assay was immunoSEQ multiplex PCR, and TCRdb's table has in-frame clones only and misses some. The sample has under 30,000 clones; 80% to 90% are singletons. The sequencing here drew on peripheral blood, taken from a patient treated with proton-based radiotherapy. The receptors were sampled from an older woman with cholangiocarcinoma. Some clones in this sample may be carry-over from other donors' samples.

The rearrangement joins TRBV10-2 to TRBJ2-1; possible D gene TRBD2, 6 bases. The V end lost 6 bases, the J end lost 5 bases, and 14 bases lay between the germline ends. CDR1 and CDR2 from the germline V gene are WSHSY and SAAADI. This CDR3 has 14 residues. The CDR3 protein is CASRDYPNNNEQFF. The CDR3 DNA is TGCGCCAGCAGGGACTACCCAAATAACAATGAGCAGTTCTTC.

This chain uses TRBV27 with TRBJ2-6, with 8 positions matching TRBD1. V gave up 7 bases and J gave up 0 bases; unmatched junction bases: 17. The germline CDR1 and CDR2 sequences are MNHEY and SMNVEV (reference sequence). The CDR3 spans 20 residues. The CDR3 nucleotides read TGTGCCAGCAAACGGGCAGGGGGCTTAGGATTGTTCTCTGGGGCCAACGTCCTGACTTTC. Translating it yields CASKRAGGLGLFSGANVLTF.

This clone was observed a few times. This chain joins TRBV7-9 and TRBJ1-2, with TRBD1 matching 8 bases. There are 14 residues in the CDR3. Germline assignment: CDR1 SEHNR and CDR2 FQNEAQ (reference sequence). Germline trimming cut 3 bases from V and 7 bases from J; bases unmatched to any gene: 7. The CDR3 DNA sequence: TGTGCCAGCAGCTTCCCCGGGACAGGTGGTGGCTACACCTTC. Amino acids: CASSFPGTGGGYTF.

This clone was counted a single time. CDR3 nucleotide sequence: TGTGCCAGCAGCTTGGGGCAGGGGGCGCCTTACGAGCAGTACTTC. Encoded protein: CASSLGQGAPYEQYF. The chain links TRBV5-4 to TRBJ2-7; 8 nucleotides match TRBD1. CDR3 size: 15 residues. CDR1 is SGHNT, CDR2 YYREEE, per germline (reference sequence). J lost 4 bases, V lost 0 bases, and 6 bases had no gene match.

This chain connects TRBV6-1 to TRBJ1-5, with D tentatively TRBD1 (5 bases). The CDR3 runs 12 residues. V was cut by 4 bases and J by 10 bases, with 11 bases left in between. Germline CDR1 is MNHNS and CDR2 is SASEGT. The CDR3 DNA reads TGTGCCAGCAGTGGGGGACCACTACCCCAGCATTTT. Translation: CASSGGPLPQHF.

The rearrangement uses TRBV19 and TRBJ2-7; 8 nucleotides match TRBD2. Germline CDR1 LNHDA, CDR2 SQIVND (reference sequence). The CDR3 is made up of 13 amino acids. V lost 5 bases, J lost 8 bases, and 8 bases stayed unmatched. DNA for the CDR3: TGTGCCAGTAGTCCGAGCGGGAGTTATAAGCAGTACTTC. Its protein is CASSPSGSYKQYF.

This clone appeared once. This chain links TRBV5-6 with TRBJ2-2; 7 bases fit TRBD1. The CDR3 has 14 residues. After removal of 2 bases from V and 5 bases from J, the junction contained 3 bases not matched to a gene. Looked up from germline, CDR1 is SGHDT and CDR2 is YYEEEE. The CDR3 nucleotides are TGTGCCAGCAGCTTACAGGGGCTGACCGGGGAGCTGTTTTTT. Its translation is CASSLQGLTGELFF.

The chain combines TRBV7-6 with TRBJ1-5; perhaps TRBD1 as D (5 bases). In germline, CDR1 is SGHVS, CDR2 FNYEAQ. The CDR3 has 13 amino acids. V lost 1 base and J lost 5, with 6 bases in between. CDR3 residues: CASSLGGDQPQHF. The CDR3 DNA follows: TGTGCCAGCAGCTTAGGGGGGGATCAGCCCCAGCATTTT.

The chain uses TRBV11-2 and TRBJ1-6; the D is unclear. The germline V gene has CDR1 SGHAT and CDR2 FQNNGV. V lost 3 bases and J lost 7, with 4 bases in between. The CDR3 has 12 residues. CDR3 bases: TGTGCCAGCAGCTTCCTAAATTCACCCCTCCACTTT. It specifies CASSFLNSPLHF. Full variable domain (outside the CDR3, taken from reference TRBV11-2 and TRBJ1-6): EAGVAQSPRYKIIEKRQSVAFWCNPISGHATLYWYQQILGQGPKLLIQFQNNGVVDDSQLPKDRFSAERLKGVDSTLKIQPAKLEDSAVYLCASSFLNSPLHFGNGTRLTVT.

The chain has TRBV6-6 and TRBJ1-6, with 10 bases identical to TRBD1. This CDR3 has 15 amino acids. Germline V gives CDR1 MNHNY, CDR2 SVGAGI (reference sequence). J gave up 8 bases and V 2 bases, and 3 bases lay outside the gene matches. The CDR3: CASSYDRGRDSPLHF. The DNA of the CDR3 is TGTGCCAGCAGTTACGACAGGGGGCGGGATTCACCCCTCCACTTT.

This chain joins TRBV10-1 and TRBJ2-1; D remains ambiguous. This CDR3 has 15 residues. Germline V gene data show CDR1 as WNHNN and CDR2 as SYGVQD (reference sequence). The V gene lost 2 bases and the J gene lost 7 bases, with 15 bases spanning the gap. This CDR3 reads CASSERWTPGNEQFF. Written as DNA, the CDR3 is TGCGCCAGCAGTGAGCGTTGGACCCCTGGGAATGAGCAGTTCTTC.

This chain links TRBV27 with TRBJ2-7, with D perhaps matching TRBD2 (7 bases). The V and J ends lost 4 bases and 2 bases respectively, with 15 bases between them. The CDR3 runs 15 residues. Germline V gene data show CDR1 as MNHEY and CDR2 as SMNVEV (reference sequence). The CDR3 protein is CASSYKWGGPYEQYF. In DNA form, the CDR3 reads TGTGCCAGCAGTTACAAGTGGGGGGGCCCCTACGAGCAGTACTTC.

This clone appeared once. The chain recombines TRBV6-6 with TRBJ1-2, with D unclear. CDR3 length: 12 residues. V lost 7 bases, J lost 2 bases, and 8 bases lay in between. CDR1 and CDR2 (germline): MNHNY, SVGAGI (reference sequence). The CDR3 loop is CASTQANYGYTF. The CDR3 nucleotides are TGTGCCAGCACGCAGGCGAACTATGGCTACACCTTC.

As DNA, the CDR3 is TGTGCCAGCAGTTACGGCACAAGGAATGAAAAACTGTTTTTT. Translated: CASSYGTRNEKLFF. The J gene is TRBJ1-4, the V gene TRBV6-5; D gene ambiguous. The CDR3 runs to 14 residues. In germline, CDR1 is MNHEY, CDR2 SVGAGI. With 2 bases removed from V and 5 bases from J, the gap between germline ends came to 9 bases.

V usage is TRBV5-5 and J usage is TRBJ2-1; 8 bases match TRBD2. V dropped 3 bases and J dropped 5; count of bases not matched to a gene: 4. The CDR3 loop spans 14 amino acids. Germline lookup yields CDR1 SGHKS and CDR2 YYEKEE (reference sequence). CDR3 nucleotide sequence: TGTGCCAGCAGCTGGGTAGCGGGAAACAATGAGCAGTTCTTC. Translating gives CASSWVAGNNEQFF.

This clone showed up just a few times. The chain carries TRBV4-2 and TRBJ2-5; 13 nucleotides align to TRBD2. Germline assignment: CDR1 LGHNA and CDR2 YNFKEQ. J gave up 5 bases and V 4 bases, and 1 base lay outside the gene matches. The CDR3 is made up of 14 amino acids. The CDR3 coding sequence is TGTGCCAGCAGCCGGACTAGCGGGGGTGAGACCCAGTACTTC. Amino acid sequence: CASSRTSGGETQYF.

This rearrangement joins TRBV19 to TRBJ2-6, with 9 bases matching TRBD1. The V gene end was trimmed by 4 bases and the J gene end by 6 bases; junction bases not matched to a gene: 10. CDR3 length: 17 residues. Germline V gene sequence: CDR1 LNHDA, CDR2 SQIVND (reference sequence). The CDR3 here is CASSRRTGEAKANVLTF. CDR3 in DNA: TGTGCCAGTAGTAGGCGGACAGGGGAAGCTAAGGCCAACGTCCTGACTTTC.

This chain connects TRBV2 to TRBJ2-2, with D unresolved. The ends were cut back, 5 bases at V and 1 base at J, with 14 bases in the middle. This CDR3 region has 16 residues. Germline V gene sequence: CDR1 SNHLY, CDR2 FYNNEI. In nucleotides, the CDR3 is TGTGCCAGCAGTAACCACGACACGGGGAACACCGGGGAGCTGTTTTTT. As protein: CASSNHDTGNTGELFF.

The CDR3 reads CASSHYLTGTYEQYF. The CDR3, as DNA: TGCGCCAGCAGCCACTACCTGACAGGGACCTACGAGCAGTACTTC. This sequence joins TRBV4-3 and TRBJ2-5; 7 positions match TRBD1. The end of the DNA fits TRBJ2-7 better, so the J call may be wrong. The germline gives CDR1 LGHNA, CDR2 YSLEER. The CDR3 spans 15 residues.

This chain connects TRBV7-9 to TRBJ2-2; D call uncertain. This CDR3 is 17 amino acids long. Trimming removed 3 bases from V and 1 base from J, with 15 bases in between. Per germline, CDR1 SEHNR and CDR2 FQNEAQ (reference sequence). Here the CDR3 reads CASSLTKESRNTGELFF. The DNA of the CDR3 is TGTGCCAGCAGCTTGACAAAAGAAAGCCGGAACACCGGGGAGCTGTTTTTT.

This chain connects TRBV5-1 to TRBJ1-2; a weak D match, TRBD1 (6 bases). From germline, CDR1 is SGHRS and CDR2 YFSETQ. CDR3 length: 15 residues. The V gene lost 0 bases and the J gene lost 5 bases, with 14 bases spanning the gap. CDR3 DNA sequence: TGCGCCAGCAGCTTGGGGGACAACACAGGGTATGGCTACACCTTC. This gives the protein CASSLGDNTGYGYTF.